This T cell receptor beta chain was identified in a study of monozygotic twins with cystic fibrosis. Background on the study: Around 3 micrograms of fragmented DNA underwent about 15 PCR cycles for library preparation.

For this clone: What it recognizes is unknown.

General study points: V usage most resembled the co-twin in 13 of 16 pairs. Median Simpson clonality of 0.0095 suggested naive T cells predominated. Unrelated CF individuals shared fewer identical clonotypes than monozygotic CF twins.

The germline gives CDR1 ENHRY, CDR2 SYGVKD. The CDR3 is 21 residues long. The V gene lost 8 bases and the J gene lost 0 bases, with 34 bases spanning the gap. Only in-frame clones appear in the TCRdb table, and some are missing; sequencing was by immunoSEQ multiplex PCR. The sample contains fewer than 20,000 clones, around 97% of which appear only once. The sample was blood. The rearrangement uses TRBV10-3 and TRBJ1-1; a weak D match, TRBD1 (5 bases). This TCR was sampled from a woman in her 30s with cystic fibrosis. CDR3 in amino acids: CAIPYPQGLWAIVLLNTEAFF. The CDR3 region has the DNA TGTGCCATCCCCTACCCCCAGGGTCTTTGGGCTATTGTACTATTGAACACTGAAGCTTTCTTT.